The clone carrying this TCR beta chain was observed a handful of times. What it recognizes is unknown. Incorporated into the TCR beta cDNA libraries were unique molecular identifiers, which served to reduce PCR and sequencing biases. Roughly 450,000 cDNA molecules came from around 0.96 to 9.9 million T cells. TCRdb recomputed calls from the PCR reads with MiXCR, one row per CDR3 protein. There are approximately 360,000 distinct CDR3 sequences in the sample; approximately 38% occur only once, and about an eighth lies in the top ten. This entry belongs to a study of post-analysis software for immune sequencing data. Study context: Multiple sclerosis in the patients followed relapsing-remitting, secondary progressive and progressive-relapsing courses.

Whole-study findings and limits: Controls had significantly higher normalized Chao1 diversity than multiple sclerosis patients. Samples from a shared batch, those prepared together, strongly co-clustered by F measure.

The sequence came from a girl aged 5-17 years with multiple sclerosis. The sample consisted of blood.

The CDR3: CASRPRVDTEAFF. DNA of the CDR3: TGTGCCAGCAGACCCAGGGTAGACACTGAAGCTTTCTTT. This chain uses TRBV5-6 with TRBJ1-1, with TRBD1 as a possible D gene (5 bases). From germline, CDR1 is SGHDT and CDR2 YYEEEE. CDR3 length: 13 amino acids. The V end was cut by 5 bases, the J end by 3 bases, with 11 bases between.